The TCR beta chain described here comes from a study of cytomegalovirus exposure and HLA in healthy donors. The wider study: Among the roughly 400 genotyped donors, 65% to 85% were placed in the Caucasian-associated ancestry cluster.

The CDR3 spans 14 residues. Germline lookup yields CDR1 MDHEN and CDR2 SYDVKM. V trimming: 4 bases; J trimming: 5 bases; junction bases outside the gene matches: 1. Points from the study as a whole: Prediction of most subjects' HLA-A and HLA-B alleles by TCR beta sequences was reportedly accurate. Prior analysis indicated that the majority of TCR beta V segments exhibited productivity approximately 87% or approximately 30% of the time.

In regard to this clone: Its antigen is undetermined.

Nominally healthy donors were sampled, though unrecorded immune exposures were likely. Primers for the PCR totalled 60 Vbeta and 13 Jbeta. Measured with immunoSEQ multiplex PCR; TCRdb has only the in-frame clones, and not every one. This repertoire includes some 120,000 clones. The source of this sequence is a man in his thirties or forties in good health and CMV-seronegative. The sequenced material came from PBMCs. The chain joins TRBV28 to TRBJ2-1, with 11 bases aligning to TRBD1. In DNA form, the CDR3 reads TGTGCCAGCAGTTGGGACAGGGGGGACAATGAGCAGTTCTTC. Translation: CASSWDRGDNEQFF.